These 20 T cell receptor beta chains originate from one sample sequenced in a study of blood T cell repertoires in COVID-19. Profiled with immunoSEQ multiplex PCR; TCRdb holds only in-frame clones, not every one. Counted here are roughly 260,000 clones, about nine tenths occurring once; the ten biggest clones make up approximately 11%. The specimen sequenced was peripheral blood. The receptor source for this set is a woman aged 25 to 39 with COVID-19, enrolled during active disease.

A note on this clone: The same CDR3 can be traced to other DNA sequences in this sample. The rearrangement links TRBV28 to TRBJ1-5; 7 bases align to TRBD1. The CDR3 has 14 amino acids. V shed 6 bases and J 4 bases; nucleotides not matched to a gene: 6. The germline V gene encodes CDR1 MDHEN and CDR2 SYDVKM. The DNA for the CDR3 is TGTGCCAGCAGCCGGGGACAGATAAATCAGCCCCAGCATTTT. This codes for CASSRGQINQPQHF.

The gene calls are TRBV4-1 and TRBJ1-2, with TRBD1 matching 8 bases. This CDR3 is built from 19 residues. After removal of 3 bases from V and 0 bases from J, the junction contained 15 bases not matched to a gene. Germline assignment: CDR1 MGHRA and CDR2 YSYEKL. The CDR3 nucleotides are TGCGCCAGCAGCCACCTCCAGGGCAGGGGGCCGGCCGCTAACTATGGCTACACCTTC. Encoded protein: CASSHLQGRGPAANYGYTF.

The chain employs TRBV5-6 and TRBJ2-3; D might be TRBD2 (6 bases). CDR3 length: 15 amino acids. Germline assignment: CDR1 SGHDT and CDR2 YYEEEE. The V end was cut by 1 base, the J end by 4 bases, with 13 bases between. CDR3 in DNA: TGTGCCAGCAGCTTGCCGGGAGTTAGTTCAGATACGCAGTATTTT. Translated: CASSLPGVSSDTQYF.

This sequence joins TRBV4-2 and TRBJ2-1, with 11 bases fitting TRBD2. Trimming at V came to 4 bases and at J to 4 bases, leaving 9 bases not matched to a gene. CDR1 and CDR2 from the germline V gene are LGHNA and YNFKEQ. The CDR3 length is 17 residues. Here the CDR3 DNA reads TGTGCCAGCAGCCTCGGGACTAGCGGAGCAGGGTACAATGAGCAGTTCTTC. Amino acid sequence: CASSLGTSGAGYNEQFF.

The chain carries TRBV5-4 and TRBJ2-3; TRBD2 agrees at 12 bases. The CDR3 spans 16 residues. With 4 bases clipped from V and 2 bases from J, the junction kept 5 bases outside the gene matches. The V gene's germline CDR1 is SGHNT and CDR2 YYREEE (reference sequence). CDR3 nucleotide sequence: TGTGCCAGCAGCGCTAGCGGGAGGGCCCTCACAGATACGCAGTATTTT. Translating it yields CASSASGRALTDTQYF.

Regarding this clone: This sample includes further DNA sequences coding for the same CDR3. The chain recombines TRBV6-2 or TRBV6-3 with TRBJ2-7; D unclear. The CDR3 length is 13 residues. Germline V CDR1 and CDR2: MNHEY, SVGEGT. Trimming left V 2 bases short and J 4 bases short, with 9 bases between. CDR3 sequence (DNA): TGTGCCAGCAGTTACAGCCTCCGGTACGAGCAGTACTTC. It specifies CASSYSLRYEQYF.

The chain employs TRBV4-1 and TRBJ2-7, with 8 bases fitting TRBD2. This CDR3 has 15 amino acids. The V segment lost 4 bases and the J segment 5 bases; nucleotides outside the gene matches: 10. In germline, CDR1 is MGHRA, CDR2 YSYEKL. The chain's CDR3 is CASSPREGGVHEQYF. CDR3 bases: TGCGCCAGCAGCCCACGGGAGGGAGGGGTACACGAGCAGTACTTC.

The chain recombines TRBV9 with TRBJ1-2, with 9 bases lining up with TRBD1. Looked up from germline, CDR1 is SGDLS and CDR2 is YYNGEE. With V trimmed by 3 bases and J by 5 bases, 8 bases remained unmatched. The CDR3 has 15 amino acids. In nucleotides, the CDR3 is TGTGCCAGCAGCGATGGGACAGGGAAGATTTATGGCTACACCTTC. It is translated as CASSDGTGKIYGYTF.

This rearrangement joins TRBV27 to TRBJ1-1; D gene ambiguous. This CDR3 spans 14 amino acids. Per germline, CDR1 MNHEY and CDR2 SMNVEV (reference sequence). V lost 1 base and J lost 5, with 11 bases in between. CDR3 sequence: CASSLYGRSTEAFF. CDR3 nucleotide sequence: TGTGCCAGCAGTTTATACGGGAGGAGTACTGAAGCTTTCTTT.

The chain links TRBV28 to TRBJ2-1; TRBD2 aligns across 11 bases. Germline V gives CDR1 MDHEN, CDR2 SYDVKM. This CDR3 comprises 16 residues. J was trimmed by 6 bases and V by 5 bases; bases with no gene match: 9. CDR3 coding DNA: TGTGCCAGCAGTCCCCTTCCTAGCGGGAGGCGCAATGAGCAGTTCTTC. Amino acid sequence: CASSPLPSGRRNEQFF.

This clone has just one count. The chain carries TRBV19 and TRBJ1-1; D is perhaps TRBD1 (6 bases). V lost 11 bases and J lost 4, with 17 bases in between. There are 13 residues in the CDR3. Germline V lookup: CDR1 LNHDA, CDR2 SQIVND (reference sequence). CDR3 sequence: CASQRGRGTEAFF. Written as DNA, the CDR3 is TGTGCCTCTCAGAGGGGGAGAGGCACTGAAGCTTTCTTT.

The genes are TRBV5-1 and TRBJ2-1, with D unresolved. V lost 4 bases, J lost 6 bases, and 11 bases lay in between. CDR1 is SGHRS and CDR2 is YFSETQ in the germline V gene. The CDR3 extends over 13 amino acids. The CDR3 sequence is CASSPSWSNEQFF. CDR3 bases: TGCGCCAGCAGCCCCTCATGGAGCAATGAGCAGTTCTTC.

The V gene is TRBV6-5, the J gene TRBJ1-6; D unresolved. CDR1 is MNHEY and CDR2 is SVGAGI in the germline V gene. This CDR3 has 14 amino acids. The germline V and J ends were trimmed by 6 bases and 5 bases, with 11 bases remaining between them. This CDR3 is CASRAEADNSPLHF. DNA of the CDR3: TGTGCCAGCAGAGCAGAAGCGGATAATTCACCCCTCCACTTT.

The chain combines TRBV10-1 with TRBJ1-1; TRBD1 agrees at 7 bases. This CDR3 comprises 13 residues. CDR1 WNHNN and CDR2 SYGVQD come from the germline V gene (reference sequence). Trimming cost V 5 bases and J 7 bases; bases outside gene matches: 7. CDR3 loop: CASSTGTVHEAFF. Written as DNA, the CDR3 is TGCGCCAGCAGTACAGGGACAGTTCATGAAGCTTTCTTT.

The chain employs TRBV14 and TRBJ2-5; 11 nucleotides line up with TRBD2. The CDR3 is 18 residues long. J was trimmed by 4 bases and V by 3 bases; bases with no gene match: 13. Per germline, CDR1 SGHDN and CDR2 FVKESK. CDR3 nucleotides: TGTGCCAGCAGCCATCCCAAAGGGCGACTAGCGGGATTAGAGACCCAGTACTTC. Translation gives CASSHPKGRLAGLETQYF.

The rearrangement uses TRBV7-2 and TRBJ1-4, with TRBD1 matching over 7 bases. The CDR3 is made up of 13 amino acids. Germline CDR1 is SGHTA and CDR2 is FQGNSA. The ends lost 8 bases at V and 4 bases at J; junction bases unmatched: 4. CDR3 region: CASGTAINEKLFF. DNA for the CDR3: TGTGCCAGCGGGACAGCCATTAATGAAAAACTGTTTTTT.

The DNA of the CDR3 is TGTGCTAGTGGTTCAGGACAGGGCTCTGAGACCCAGTACTTC. Translation gives CASGSGQGSETQYF. The chain carries TRBV12-5 and TRBJ2-5; 8 bases are a match to TRBD1. V shed 4 bases and J 5 bases; nucleotides not matched to a gene: 6. The CDR3 totals 14 residues. Germline V gene lookup returns CDR1 LGHNT and CDR2 FRNRAP.

The CDR3 region has the DNA TGTGCCAGCAGCTTAGCGACGACTAGTATATATGAGCAGTTCTTC. It yields the protein CASSLATTSIYEQFF. This rearrangement joins TRBV7-9 to TRBJ2-1, with D possibly being TRBD2 (6 bases). V was pared by 0 bases and J by 8 bases, with 14 bases between. This CDR3 spans 15 amino acids. CDR1 and CDR2 (germline): SEHNR, FQNEAQ (reference sequence).

The chain recombines TRBV24-1 with TRBJ2-1; D is perhaps TRBD1 (6 bases). The CDR3 covers 16 residues. The germline V and J ends were trimmed by 2 bases and 4 bases, with 14 bases remaining between them. CDR1 and CDR2 from the germline V gene are KGHDR and SFDVKD. The CDR3 loop reads CATSDSDRDKYNEQFF. The CDR3 DNA is TGTGCCACCAGTGATTCGGACAGAGACAAGTACAATGAGCAGTTCTTC.

The rearrangement uses TRBV29-1 and TRBJ1-2, with a weak D call TRBD1 (5 bases). The CDR3 has 13 amino acids. Trimming took off 2 bases at V and 5 bases at J, with 12 bases between the two ends. CDR1 is SQVTM, CDR2 ANQGSEA, per germline. CDR3 DNA sequence: TGCAGCGTTGAAATCCAGGGCCCTTATGGCTACACCTTC. Amino acid sequence: CSVEIQGPYGYTF.